Shown below are 25 T cell receptor beta chains from a single sample sequenced in a study of PD-1 blockade in classical Hodgkin lymphoma. The time point is: cycle 4 day 1 (C4D1), after around six weeks of nivolumab. Every single patient, without exception, relapsed after autologous stem cell transplantation, and brentuximab vedotin exposure varied. From thawed PBMCs, CD8+ T cells were isolated by magnetic negative selection. The protocol was immunoSEQ multiplex PCR, while the TCRdb copy is restricted to in-frame clones and leaves out a portion. The table shows roughly 6,000 clones, with approximately 76% occurring only once. Sequences were derived from CD8+ T cells from blood, sampled before the fourth cycle of nivolumab. The origin of the receptors is a human donor with classical Hodgkin lymphoma.

The chain has TRBV27 and TRBJ1-6, with 7 bases lining up with TRBD1. The CDR3 is made up of 16 amino acids. The germline CDR1 and CDR2 sequences are MNHEY and SMNVEV (reference sequence). V was clipped by 5 bases and J by 7 bases; unmatched bases: 11. In nucleotides, the CDR3 is TGTGCCAGCAGTCCACCCCCGACAGGGATGAATTCACCCCTCCACTTT. Amino acid sequence: CASSPPPTGMNSPLHF.

This clone is labeled medium-sized. The sample has other DNA sequences that encode this CDR3 too. J is TRBJ2-6 and V is TRBV27; D uncertain. The V end was cut by 4 bases, the J end by 2 bases, with 0 bases between. The CDR3 has 12 amino acids. Per the germline V gene, CDR1 is MNHEY and CDR2 is SMNVEV (reference sequence). The CDR3 sequence is CASSSGANVLTF. DNA for the CDR3: TGTGCCAGCAGTTCTGGGGCCAACGTCCTGACTTTC.

The V gene is TRBV9, the J gene TRBJ2-7; D could derive from TRBD1 or TRBD2 (5 bases each). The germline V and J ends were trimmed by 0 bases and 5 bases, with 12 bases remaining between them. Germline lookup yields CDR1 SGDLS and CDR2 YYNGEE. The CDR3 has 14 amino acids. The CDR3 spells CASSVGRVSDEQYF. CDR3 DNA sequence: TGTGCCAGCAGCGTAGGCAGGGTTAGCGACGAGCAGTACTTC.

The chain employs TRBV6-4 and TRBJ1-1; D is ambiguous. Germline CDR1 MRHNA, CDR2 SNTAGT. The ends were cut back, 6 bases at V and 2 bases at J, with 16 bases in the middle. The CDR3 contains 15 residues. The CDR3 is CASRASTSRNTEAFF. CDR3 DNA sequence: TGTGCCAGCAGAGCCTCGACGAGCAGAAACACTGAAGCTTTCTTT.

The chain combines TRBV7-4 with TRBJ2-7; 10 nucleotides line up with TRBD2. The CDR3 spans 15 residues. Germline values: CDR1 SGHVT, CDR2 SQSDAQ. The ends lost 5 bases at V and 1 base at J; junction bases unmatched: 5. The CDR3 protein is CASSLWTSGSYEQYF. The CDR3 bases are TGTGCCAGCAGCCTCTGGACTAGCGGTTCCTACGAGCAGTACTTC.

V usage is TRBV7-9 and J usage is TRBJ2-7, with D perhaps matching TRBD1 (6 bases). With 4 bases removed from V and 0 bases from J, the gap between germline ends came to 16 bases. The CDR3 length is 16 residues. Germline V gene sequence: CDR1 SEHNR, CDR2 FQNEAQ (reference sequence). The chain's CDR3 is CASSSPGAKSSYEQYF. CDR3 DNA sequence: TGTGCCAGCAGCTCCCCAGGGGCGAAAAGCTCCTACGAGCAGTACTTC.

The genes are TRBV27 and TRBJ1-5, with a possible D match to TRBD1 (6 bases). The CDR3 is 14 amino acids. V lost 5 bases and J lost 3, with 11 bases in between. The V gene's germline CDR1 is MNHEY and CDR2 SMNVEV (reference sequence). In DNA form, the CDR3 reads TGTGCCAGCAGTCATGGGGGCTTCAATCAGCCCCAGCATTTT. It yields the protein CASSHGGFNQPQHF.

The V and J genes are TRBV27 and TRBJ2-5; TRBD2 aligns across 7 bases. TRBJ2-7 matches the DNA end more closely, so the J call is doubtful. The germline V gene has CDR1 MNHEY and CDR2 SMNVEV (reference sequence). This CDR3 is 12 amino acids long. The CDR3 DNA reads as TGTGCCAGCAGGGGGGGGGTCAACGAGCAGTACTTC. Amino acids: CASRGGVNEQYF.

The chain joins TRBV18 to TRBJ2-3; 10 bases line up with TRBD2. Germline loops: CDR1 KGHSH, CDR2 LQKENI. This CDR3 comprises 15 residues. The J segment lost 5 bases and the V segment lost 7 bases, leaving 9 bases of the junction unmatched. The CDR3 DNA sequence: TGTGCCAGCTTCCTCCCAGCGGGGGGGCAAGATACGCAGTATTTT. Its protein is CASFLPAGGQDTQYF.

V gene TRBV5-4 combines with J gene TRBJ2-5; possible D gene TRBD2, 6 bases. CDR3 length equals 16 residues. V lost 2 bases to trimming and J lost 1 base, with 15 bases between them. Germline CDR1 reads SGHNT; CDR2 reads YYREEE (reference sequence). The CDR3, as DNA: TGTGCCAGCAGCTTCGAGGACACGGGAGTCCAAGAGACCCAGTACTTC. Translation: CASSFEDTGVQETQYF.

In nucleotides, the CDR3 is TGTGCCTGCTCAGAGGCCTCCTATAATTCACCCCTCCACTTT. This translates into CACSEASYNSPLHF. The J gene is TRBJ1-6, the V gene TRBV6-6; D remains unclear. The V end lost 11 bases, the J end lost 0 bases, and 11 bases lay between the germline ends. The germline V gene has CDR1 MNHNY and CDR2 SVGAGI (reference sequence). The CDR3 has 14 amino acids.

The genes are TRBV4-1 and TRBJ2-7, with D uncertain. CDR3 size: 13 residues. Trimming took off 0 bases at V and 6 bases at J, with 9 bases between the two ends. Looked up from germline, CDR1 is MGHRA and CDR2 is YSYEKL. The chain's CDR3 is CASSQDRPGEQYF. The CDR3 DNA sequence: TGCGCCAGCAGCCAAGATCGGCCGGGCGAGCAGTACTTC.

This clone was recorded only once. The chain joins TRBV7-9 to TRBJ2-7; 8 bases agree with TRBD1. The CDR3 is 14 residues long. Germline CDR1 SEHNR, CDR2 FQNEAQ (reference sequence). V lost 7 bases to trimming and J lost 9 bases; unmatched junction nucleotides: 14. This CDR3 reads CASTPDRGYGVQYF. CDR3 in DNA: TGTGCCAGCACCCCCGACAGGGGCTACGGAGTGCAGTACTTC.

V gene TRBV5-8 combines with J gene TRBJ2-5, with TRBD2 identical over 11 bases. Germline V gene data show CDR1 as SGHTS and CDR2 as YDEGEE. CDR3 length: 16 amino acids. V lost 0 bases, J lost 2 bases, and 3 bases stayed unmatched. The CDR3 nucleotides are TGTGCCAGCAGCTTGGGGGGACTAGCGGAACAAGAGACCCAGTACTTC. The encoded protein is CASSLGGLAEQETQYF.

The chain couples TRBV7-9 to TRBJ2-7; unclear D gene. CDR3 length: 12 amino acids. CDR1 and CDR2 (germline): SEHNR, FQNEAQ (reference sequence). V lost 5 bases and J 2 bases, leaving 7 bases between the germline ends. The CDR3 region has the DNA TGTGCCAGCAGCCCTGCCCCCTACGAGCAGTACTTC. Translated: CASSPAPYEQYF.

Points on this clone: Its ends do not fully match the called genes, so a read error is possible. The chain employs TRBV5-4 and TRBJ2-3; D remains unclear. Germline V gives CDR1 SGHNT, CDR2 YYREEE (reference sequence). This CDR3 has 18 residues. The CDR3, as DNA: TGTGCCAGCAGTTTGGGGTTGGGCGGCGCATATGGCACAGATACGCAGTATTTT. The encoded protein is CASSLGLGGAYGTDTQYF. The variable domain in full, completed from reference TRBV5-4 and TRBJ2-3, reads ETGVTQSPTHLIKTRGQQVTLRCSSQSGHNTVSWYQQALGQGPQFIFQYYREEENGRGNFPPRFSGLQFPNYSSELNVNALELDDSALYLCASSLGLGGAYGTDTQYFGPGTRLTVL.

V and J are TRBV7-9 and TRBJ2-1; 12 positions agree with TRBD1. The V and J ends lost 4 bases and 3 bases, in that order; junction bases with no gene match: 13. Germline V gives CDR1 SEHNR, CDR2 FQNEAQ (reference sequence). This CDR3 has 19 amino acids. CDR3 sequence reads: CASSSPGTGGQSNYNEQFF. DNA of the CDR3: TGTGCCAGCAGCTCACCCGGGACAGGGGGCCAATCTAACTACAATGAGCAGTTCTTC.

This clone was recorded a few times. Written as DNA, the CDR3 is TGTGCCAGCAGCTTAGTCGGACCCGCGGTGTACGAGCAGTACTTC. Protein sequence: CASSLVGPAVYEQYF. The chain links TRBV11-2 to TRBJ2-7; D gene unclear. V was cut by 1 base and J by 4 bases, with 14 bases left in between. This CDR3 comprises 15 residues. The germline CDR1 and CDR2 sequences are SGHAT and FQNNGV.

The gene calls are TRBV27 and TRBJ1-4; a weak D match, TRBD1 (5 bases). V was cut by 2 bases and J by 0 bases, with 7 bases left in between. Per the germline V gene, CDR1 is MNHEY and CDR2 is SMNVEV (reference sequence). The CDR3 is 15 amino acids. Here the CDR3 DNA reads TGTGCCAGCAGTTTAGGGGCAGCAACTAATGAAAAACTGTTTTTT. Amino acid sequence: CASSLGAATNEKLFF.

This chain connects TRBV2 to TRBJ1-5; D not certain. Germline CDR1 and CDR2: SNHLY and FYNNEI. V lost 3 bases to trimming and J lost 3 bases, with 12 bases between them. The CDR3 is 15 residues long. Here the CDR3 reads CASSESQPYNQPQHF. The CDR3 DNA reads TGTGCCAGCAGTGAGTCACAGCCGTACAATCAGCCCCAGCATTTT.

V is TRBV13 and J is TRBJ2-5, with 8 bases fitting TRBD1. The CDR3 is 19 residues long. The J segment lost 0 bases and the V segment lost 6 bases, leaving 18 bases of the junction unmatched. Looked up from germline, CDR1 is PRHDT and CDR2 is FYEKMQ (reference sequence). The CDR3: CASSSVGQGAGQYQETQYF. For the CDR3, the DNA is TGTGCCAGCAGTTCCGTGGGGCAGGGGGCGGGCCAGTACCAAGAGACCCAGTACTTC. Together with reference TRBV13 and TRBJ2-5, the CDR3 gives the full variable domain: AAGVIQSPRHLIKEKRETATLKCYPIPRHDTVYWYQQGPGQDPQFLISFYEKMQSDKGSIPDRFSAQQFSDYHSELNMSSLELGDSALYFCASSSVGQGAGQYQETQYFGPGTRLLVL.

The chain combines TRBV9 with TRBJ1-3; D is uncertain. V was clipped by 5 bases and J by 3 bases, with 12 bases between them. CDR3 size: 14 residues. From germline, CDR1 is SGDLS and CDR2 YYNGEE. The CDR3: CASRAGPGGNTIYF. CDR3 DNA sequence: TGTGCCAGCAGAGCGGGCCCTGGTGGAAACACCATATATTTT. The variable domain in full, completed from reference TRBV9 and TRBJ1-3, reads DSGVTQTPKHLITATGQRVTLRCSPRSGDLSVYWYQQSLDQGLQFLIQYYNGEERAKGNILERFSAQQFPDLHSELNLSSLELGDSALYFCASRAGPGGNTIYFGEGSWLTVV.

This clone was counted a single time. J is TRBJ2-1 and V is TRBV27; 9 bases fit TRBD2. Looked up from germline, CDR1 is MNHEY and CDR2 is SMNVEV (reference sequence). This CDR3 contains 14 residues. J gave up 4 bases and V 10 bases, and 8 bases lay outside the gene matches. For the CDR3, the DNA is TGTGCCACCAGCCCTAGCGGGGCGTACAATGAGCAGTTCTTC. Protein: CATSPSGAYNEQFF.

This clone showed up just a few times. The chain joins TRBV20-1 to TRBJ1-5, with TRBD1 as a possible D gene (5 bases). The germline V and J ends were trimmed by 2 bases and 13 bases, with 12 bases remaining between them. Germline V gene data show CDR1 as DFQATT and CDR2 as SNEGSKA (reference sequence). The CDR3 consists of 11 residues. CDR3 coding DNA: TGCAGTGCTAGATGGGACTATTTACAGCATTTT. This translates into CSARWDYLQHF.

This CDR3 is CASSEGTGGYGYTF. Here the CDR3 DNA reads TGTGCCAGCAGTGAAGGGACAGGGGGCTATGGCTACACCTTC. The chain links TRBV6-1 to TRBJ1-2, with 10 positions matching TRBD1. This CDR3 region has 14 residues. Germline assignment: CDR1 MNHNS and CDR2 SASEGT. V was clipped by 1 base and J by 4 bases; unmatched bases: 0.